This T cell receptor beta chain was obtained from a study of blood T cell repertoires in COVID-19. Libraries were prepared by immunoSEQ multiplex PCR; TCRdb keeps only in-frame clonotypes and omits some of them. Of over 95,000 clones detected, around 89% appear once; the ten largest clones hold 19%. The V gene's germline CDR1 is SQVTM and CDR2 ANQGSEA. V dropped 0 bases and J dropped 4; count of bases not matched to a gene: 9. CDR3 size: 17 residues. The rearrangement joins TRBV29-1 to TRBJ2-3, with 11 bases that match TRBD2. Input material: peripheral blood. This TCR derives from a human donor with acute or convalescent COVID-19. The donor label of this sample is uncertain. CDR3: CSVEDTLTSGGADTQYF. The CDR3 DNA reads as TGCAGCGTTGAAGATACTCTTACTAGCGGGGGAGCAGATACGCAGTATTTT.